What follows are 14 T cell receptor beta chains derived from one specimen sequenced in a study of OX40 agonist ivuxolimab in advanced cancers. TCRdb's copy holds only in-frame clones and misses some; the assay was immunoSEQ multiplex PCR. Altogether approximately 70,000 clones are present, 86% being singletons, with the ten largest covering nearly 8.5%. Specimen: CD4+ or CD8+ T cells sorted from blood, collected in a trial of the OX40 agonist ivuxolimab. The receptor source for this set is an adult with an advanced solid tumor such as melanoma, head and neck, liver or kidney cancer.

CDR3 amino acids: CASSLQGVGEKLFF. The CDR3 coding sequence is TGTGCCAGCAGCTTACAGGGGGTTGGTGAAAAACTGTTTTTT. The chain has TRBV7-2 and TRBJ1-4, with 7 bases fitting TRBD1. The CDR3 covers 14 residues. Trimming took 2 bases from V and 7 from J; bases not matched to a gene: 4. The V gene's germline CDR1 is SGHTA and CDR2 FQGNSA.

J is TRBJ2-5 and V is TRBV6-4, with D perhaps TRBD1 or TRBD2 (5 bases each). Germline lookup yields CDR1 MRHNA and CDR2 SNTAGT. The CDR3 is 14 residues long. Trimming cost V 6 bases and J 1 base, with 12 bases left between them. Written as DNA, the CDR3 is TGTGCCAGCAGGGGGGACCCTGGCCAAGAGACCCAGTACTTC. Translation gives CASRGDPGQETQYF.

This chain uses TRBV15 with TRBJ1-6; D perhaps matches TRBD1 (5 bases). Germline CDR1 reads LNHNV; CDR2 reads YYDKDF (reference sequence). This CDR3 has 15 residues. Trimming stripped 0 bases from V and 9 bases from J, with 12 bases between. The chain's CDR3 is CATSRDTGGGSPLHF. The CDR3 DNA reads as TGTGCCACCAGCAGAGATACAGGCGGGGGTTCACCCCTCCACTTT.

This sequence joins TRBV9 and TRBJ2-1; D remains unclear. Germline CDR1 reads SGDLS; CDR2 reads YYNGEE. The length of the CDR3 is 12 residues. With 0 bases removed from V and 9 bases from J, the gap between germline ends came to 7 bases. The CDR3 bases are TGTGCCAGCAGCGTAGGCCCCAGTGAGCAGTTCTTC. Protein sequence: CASSVGPSEQFF.

This chain joins TRBV7-3 and TRBJ1-6; the D gene is possibly TRBD1 (6 bases). Trimming cost V 7 bases and J 7 bases, with 14 bases left between them. CDR3 size: 14 residues. Germline V lookup: CDR1 SGHTA, CDR2 FQGTGA. CDR3 loop: CASKLGQQNSPLHF. For the CDR3, the DNA is TGTGCCAGCAAACTCGGACAGCAAAATTCACCCCTCCACTTT.

The chain links TRBV2 to TRBJ1-2; 7 nucleotides match TRBD1. The CDR3 loop spans 17 amino acids. V was pared by 6 bases and J by 7 bases, with 20 bases of the junction left unmatched. The germline V gene has CDR1 SNHLY and CDR2 FYNNEI. The CDR3 here is CASSHRGPLPTLLGYTF. The CDR3 DNA follows: TGTGCCAGCAGCCACAGGGGCCCCCTTCCCACTCTTCTTGGCTACACCTTC.

In DNA, the CDR3 is TGCGCCAGCAGCCTGTTAGGACACCGACTGGGGACAGGGGGCTTTGACACTGAAGCTTTCTTT. Residues: CASSLLGHRLGTGGFDTEAFF. The V gene is TRBV5-1, the J gene TRBJ1-1; 12 bases are a match to TRBD1. This CDR3 has 21 residues. Germline loops: CDR1 SGHRS, CDR2 YFSETQ. J lost 3 bases, V lost 4 bases, and 22 bases had no gene match.

The gene calls are TRBV6-5 and TRBJ1-2; perhaps TRBD1 as D (5 bases). V was clipped by 5 bases and J by 2 bases, with 12 bases between them. The CDR3 length is 14 residues. CDR1 and CDR2 from the germline V gene are MNHEY and SVGAGI. CDR3 sequence reads: CASSIHRDNYGYTF. The CDR3 DNA follows: TGTGCCAGCAGTATTCACCGGGACAACTATGGCTACACCTTC.

This clone was seen once. The chain is built from TRBV19 and TRBJ1-2; TRBD1 is a possible D gene (6 bases). CDR3 length: 13 amino acids. Germline lookup yields CDR1 LNHDA and CDR2 SQIVND (reference sequence). The V end was cut by 3 bases, the J end by 5 bases, with 10 bases between. In DNA, the CDR3 is TGTGCCAGTAGTATGGGGGCGTCATATGGCTACACCTTC. Translating it yields CASSMGASYGYTF.

There are a few counts of this clone. The chain carries TRBV19 and TRBJ1-5; no reliable D call. Trimming stripped 3 bases from V and 5 bases from J, with 14 bases between. The CDR3 totals 15 residues. Germline loops: CDR1 LNHDA, CDR2 SQIVND (reference sequence). CDR3: CASSILFVGDQPQHF. The CDR3, as DNA: TGTGCCAGTAGTATTCTCTTTGTAGGTGATCAGCCCCAGCATTTT. Supplemented by reference TRBV19 and TRBJ1-5, the full variable domain reads DGGITQSPKYLFRKEGQNVTLSCEQNLNHDAMYWYRQDPGQGLRLIYYSQIVNDFQKGDIAEGYSVSREKKESFPLTVTSAQKNPTAFYLCASSILFVGDQPQHFGDGTRLSIL.

This clone was counted once. V usage is TRBV5-1 and J usage is TRBJ1-1; 8 bases map to TRBD1. This CDR3 comprises 14 residues. Trimming at V came to 5 bases and at J to 3 bases, leaving 6 bases not matched to a gene. CDR1 and CDR2 from the germline V gene are SGHRS and YFSETQ. The CDR3 reads CASRLTGAYTEAFF. The CDR3 DNA reads TGCGCCAGCAGACTGACAGGGGCGTACACTGAAGCTTTCTTT.

The V and J genes are TRBV6-6 and TRBJ2-7; D is unresolved. V was shortened by 8 bases and J by 1 base, with 15 bases between the two germline ends. From germline, CDR1 is MNHNY and CDR2 SVGAGI (reference sequence). The CDR3 contains 14 residues. CDR3 coding DNA: TGTGCCAGCGCGTTAGGGCAGTTATCCTACGAGCAGTACTTC. Protein: CASALGQLSYEQYF.

The chain combines TRBV4-1 with TRBJ2-7; no clear D. The ends were cut back, 0 bases at V and 1 base at J, with 7 bases in the middle. Germline loops: CDR1 MGHRA, CDR2 YSYEKL. The CDR3 sequence is 14 residues long. CDR3 sequence reads: CASSQESRSYEQYF. Here the CDR3 DNA reads TGCGCCAGCAGCCAAGAATCTCGGTCCTACGAGCAGTACTTC.

The chain carries TRBV30 and TRBJ2-7; no clear D gene. The CDR3 runs to 13 residues. The germline CDR1 and CDR2 sequences are GTSNPN and SVGIG (reference sequence). V lost 7 bases and J 0 bases, leaving 13 bases between the germline ends. CDR3 loop: CASIRSDSYEQYF. CDR3 nucleotide sequence: TGTGCCTCGATCCGGTCAGACTCCTACGAGCAGTACTTC.